The present entry profiles one T cell receptor beta chain with its context. The identical CDR3 is also encoded by other nucleotide sequences in the sample. CDR1 and CDR2 from the germline V gene are MDHEN and SYDVKM. V lost 5 bases and J lost 0, with 8 bases in between. The CDR3 is made up of 14 amino acids. Only in-frame clones appear in the TCRdb table, and some are missing; sequencing was by immunoSEQ multiplex PCR. The table lists roughly 1,800,000 clones, about 95% of them singletons. CD45RO-negative, CCR7-positively selected cells formed the naive CD8 fraction, excluding terminally differentiated effector memory CD45RA+ cells. This record belongs to a study of shared clonotypes between healthy human individuals.

Sequencing was done on a sample of naive CD8+ T cells sorted from blood. This chain links TRBV28 with TRBJ1-5; D ambiguous. The sequence was obtained from a man between 18 and 35 years old in good health. CDR3 residues: CASSQDGSNQPQHF. CDR3 sequence (DNA): TGTGCCAGCAGTCAAGACGGTAGCAATCAGCCCCAGCATTTT.